This is a list of T cell receptor beta chains from one sample in a study of blood T cell repertoires in COVID-19. The repertoire was sequenced with immunoSEQ multiplex PCR; TCRdb's copy has only in-frame clones and lacks some. The table has 150,000 to 200,000 clones, over 80% seen once; the top ten hold approximately 4.6%. Sequencing used peripheral blood. These receptors all stem from a woman in her forties or fifties with acute or convalescent COVID-19. The CDR3 runs from the conserved cysteine through the conserved F or W. A D gene is named only where the DNA matches it firmly. The listing skips clone size in some rows; elsewhere it reads once, few, many or a size class.

TRBJ2-2,TRBV5-5,.,TRBD1,CASSLSRGGQGATGELFF,TGTGCCAGCAGCTTAAGCCGAGGGGGACAGGGGGCAACCGGGGAGCTGTTTTTT
TRBJ2-1,TRBV15,.,TRBD2,CATGDRFSESGGASNEQFF,TGTGCCACCGGAGACAGGTTCTCTGAGAGCGGGGGGGCGAGCAATGAGCAGTTCTTC
TRBJ1-1,TRBV6-5,.,.,CASSTPGSGAFF,TGTGCCAGCAGCACCCCCGGTAGTGGAGCTTTCTTT
TRBJ1-5,TRBV2,.,TRBD1,CASSGTGISNQPQHF,TGTGCCAGCAGTGGGACAGGGATTAGCAATCAGCCCCAGCATTTT
TRBJ2-7,TRBV10-1,.,TRBD1,CASSAGQGAYEQYF,TGCGCCAGCAGTGCCGGACAGGGCGCCTACGAGCAGTACTTC
TRBJ1-1,TRBV5-4,.,.,CATRGGSTEAFF,TGTGCAACTAGAGGGGGAAGCACTGAAGCTTTCTTT
TRBJ1-1,TRBV3-1/TRBV3-2,.,.,CASSGLRTLRDTEAFF,TGTGCCAGCAGCGGCCTTAGGACTCTTAGGGACACTGAAGCTTTCTTT
TRBJ2-1,TRBV27,.,TRBD2,CASRGPLAGAYNEQFF,TGTGCCAGCCGTGGCCCCCTAGCGGGAGCTTACAATGAGCAGTTCTTC
TRBJ1-2,TRBV19,.,TRBD1,CASSIRQGAYYGYTF,TGTGCCAGTAGTATAAGGCAGGGGGCATACTATGGCTACACCTTC
TRBJ1-4,TRBV7-2,.,.,CASSLVSFNEKLFF,TGTGCCAGCAGCTTAGTGTCTTTTAATGAAAAACTGTTTTTT
TRBJ2-1,TRBV28,.,.,CASSGPGDPYNEQFF,TGTGCCAGCAGTGGGCCAGGGGACCCCTACAATGAGCAGTTCTTC
TRBJ1-5,TRBV27,.,.,CASSLLGGSNQPQHF,TGTGCCAGCAGTCTTCTGGGGGGTAGCAATCAGCCCCAGCATTTT
TRBJ2-7,TRBV7-9,once,.,CASSPRDTPYEQYF,TGTGCCAGCAGCCCCCGGGACACCCCCTACGAGCAGTACTTC
TRBJ2-1,TRBV5-4,.,TRBD2,CASSLAGGNWNEQFF,TGTGCCAGCAGCTTGGCGGGAGGGAATTGGAATGAGCAGTTCTTC
TRBJ1-1,TRBV10-3,.,TRBD1,CAISERTGGRTEAFF,TGTGCCATCAGTGAGAGGACAGGGGGCCGCACTGAAGCTTTCTTT
TRBJ1-1,TRBV28,.,TRBD1,CASSPGTGGLEAFF,TGTGCCAGCAGTCCTGGGACAGGGGGCTTAGAGGCTTTCTTT
TRBJ1-2,TRBV7-3,.,.,CASSLVAGDYGYTF,TGTGCCAGCAGCTTAGTCGCAGGGGACTATGGCTACACCTTC
TRBJ1-3,TRBV6-2/TRBV6-3,.,.,CASSYKGAGNTIYF,TGTGCCAGCAGTTACAAGGGGGCTGGAAACACCATATATTTT
TRBJ2-1,TRBV7-3,.,TRBD2,CASSLFSRVLAGENEQFF,TGTGCCAGCAGCTTATTTTCTCGGGTACTAGCGGGAGAAAATGAGCAGTTCTTC
TRBJ2-7,TRBV14,once,.,CASSQAELFREQYF,TGTGCCAGCAGCCAAGCCGAACTATTCCGCGAGCAGTACTTC
TRBJ1-6,TRBV7-8,.,TRBD1,CASSEPLGTGESPLHF,TGTGCCAGCAGCGAACCGCTTGGGACAGGTGAATCACCCCTCCACTTT
TRBJ1-1,TRBV24-1,.,.,CATSASLNTEAFF,TGTGCCACCAGTGCAAGCTTGAACACTGAAGCTTTCTTT
TRBJ2-1,TRBV7-2,.,.,CASSLDLGHSSYNEQFF,TGTGCCAGCAGCTTAGATCTGGGGCACAGCTCCTACAATGAGCAGTTCTTC
TRBJ1-1,TRBV14,.,.,CASSQPVGGANTEAFF,TGTGCCAGCAGCCAGCCCGTAGGTGGGGCGAACACTGAAGCTTTCTTT
TRBJ1-5,TRBV3-1/TRBV3-2,.,TRBD1,CLPRGWGQGNMWCGQPQHF,TGTCTTCCTCGAGGGTGGGGACAGGGGAATATGTGGTGTGGTCAGCCCCAGCATTTT
TRBJ2-2,TRBV7-3,.,.,CASSHRNTGELFF,TGTGCCAGCAGCCACAGGAACACCGGGGAGCTGTTTTTT
TRBJ2-1,TRBV13,.,TRBD1,CASSMGTGELDEQFF,TGTGCCAGCAGCATGGGGACAGGGGAATTGGATGAGCAGTTCTTC
TRBJ1-2,TRBV15,.,TRBD1,CATSRGPGTGWSYGYTF,TGTGCCACCAGCAGAGGGCCCGGGACAGGGTGGAGCTATGGCTACACCTTC
TRBJ1-1,TRBV25-1,.,TRBD1,CASSPQGARGTEAFF,TGTGCCAGCAGTCCCCAGGGGGCCCGGGGCACTGAAGCTTTCTTT